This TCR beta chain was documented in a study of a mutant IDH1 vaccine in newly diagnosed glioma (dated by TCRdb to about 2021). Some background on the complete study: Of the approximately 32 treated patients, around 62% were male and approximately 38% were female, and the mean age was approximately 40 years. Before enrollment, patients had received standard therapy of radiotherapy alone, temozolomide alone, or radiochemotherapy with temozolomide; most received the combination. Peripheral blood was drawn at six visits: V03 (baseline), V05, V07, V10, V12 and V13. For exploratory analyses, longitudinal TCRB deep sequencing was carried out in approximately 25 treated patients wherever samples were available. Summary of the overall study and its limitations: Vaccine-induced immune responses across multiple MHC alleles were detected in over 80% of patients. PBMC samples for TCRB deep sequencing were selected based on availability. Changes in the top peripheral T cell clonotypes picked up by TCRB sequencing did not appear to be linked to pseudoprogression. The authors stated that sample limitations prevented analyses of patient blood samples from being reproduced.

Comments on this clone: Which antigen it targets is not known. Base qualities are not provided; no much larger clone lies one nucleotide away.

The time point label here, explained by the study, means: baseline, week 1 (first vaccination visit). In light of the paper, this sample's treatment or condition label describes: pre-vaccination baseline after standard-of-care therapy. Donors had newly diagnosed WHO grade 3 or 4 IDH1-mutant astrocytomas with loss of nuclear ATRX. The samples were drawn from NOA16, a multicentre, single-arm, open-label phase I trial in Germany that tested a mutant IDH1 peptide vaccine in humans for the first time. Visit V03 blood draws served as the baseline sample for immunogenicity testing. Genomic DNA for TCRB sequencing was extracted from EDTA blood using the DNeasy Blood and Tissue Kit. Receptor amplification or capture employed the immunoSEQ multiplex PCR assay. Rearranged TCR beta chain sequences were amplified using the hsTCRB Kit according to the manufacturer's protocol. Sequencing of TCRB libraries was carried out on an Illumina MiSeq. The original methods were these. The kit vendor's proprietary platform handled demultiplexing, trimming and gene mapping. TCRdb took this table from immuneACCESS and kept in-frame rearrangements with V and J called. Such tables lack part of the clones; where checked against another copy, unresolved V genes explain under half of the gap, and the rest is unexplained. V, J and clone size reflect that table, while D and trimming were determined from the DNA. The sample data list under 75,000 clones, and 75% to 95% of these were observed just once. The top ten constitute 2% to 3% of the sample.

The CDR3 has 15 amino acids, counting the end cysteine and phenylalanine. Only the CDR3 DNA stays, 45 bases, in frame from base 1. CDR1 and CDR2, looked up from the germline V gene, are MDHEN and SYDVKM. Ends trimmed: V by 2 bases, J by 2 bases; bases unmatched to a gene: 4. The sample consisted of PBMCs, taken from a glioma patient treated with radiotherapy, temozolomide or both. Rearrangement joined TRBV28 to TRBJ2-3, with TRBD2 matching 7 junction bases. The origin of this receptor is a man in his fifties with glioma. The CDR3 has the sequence CASSLAGDHTDTQYF. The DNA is TGTGCCAGCAGTTTAGCGGGAGACCACACAGATACGCAGTATTTT.